Listed below are T cell receptor beta chains from one sample, sequenced in a study of T cell responses to AZD1222 COVID-19 vaccine. Here immunoSEQ multiplex PCR was the method, and the copy in TCRdb shows in-frame clones only, minus some. Altogether 100,000 to 150,000 clones are present, 88% being singletons, with the ten largest covering 7.6%. The sample consisted of peripheral blood, taken on day 0 of AZD1222 vaccination. The receptor source for this set is an adult in good health. The CDR3 runs from the conserved cysteine through the conserved F or W. Fields, in order: clone size, D gene, J gene, V gene, CDR3 protein, CDR3 DNA. The D gene is left open where the match is weak. Some rows mark clone size as missing; the rest say once, few, many or name a class of expanded clone.

NA TRBD1 TRBJ1-4 TRBV4-3 CASSQDWAGGFEKLFF TGCGCCAGCAGCCAAGACTGGGCAGGGGGCTTTGAAAAACTGTTTTTT
NA NA TRBJ1-5 TRBV19 CASSMGSNQPQHF TGTGCCAGTAGTATGGGTAGCAATCAGCCCCAGCATTTT
NA NA TRBJ2-4 TRBV30 CAWRGQAKNIQYF TGTGCCTGGCGGGGGCAAGCCAAAAACATTCAGTACTTC
NA NA TRBJ2-7 TRBV19 CASRTTGHLAYEQYF TGTGCCAGTAGGACAACAGGGCATTTAGCCTACGAGCAGTACTTC
NA NA TRBJ1-4 TRBV19 CASSIGWTDNEKLFF TGTGCCAGTAGTATAGGGTGGACAGATAATGAAAAACTGTTTTTT
NA TRBD2 TRBJ2-2 TRBV7-2 CASSPPGLAGRELFF TGTGCCAGCAGCCCACCAGGACTAGCGGGACGGGAGCTGTTTTTT
NA NA TRBJ2-7 TRBV6-5 CASSPRNPTYEQYF TGTGCCAGCAGCCCCCGGAACCCGACCTACGAGCAGTACTTC
NA TRBD1 TRBJ2-7 TRBV7-3 CASSSGTGDTEQYF TGTGCCAGCAGCTCCGGGACAGGGGATACCGAGCAGTACTTC
NA NA TRBJ1-5 TRBV4-1 CASSQEEGDQPQHF TGCGCCAGCAGCCAAGAGGAGGGAGATCAGCCCCAGCATTTT
NA NA TRBJ1-1 TRBV2 CASSELGPFASNTEAFF TGTGCCAGCAGTGAACTTGGCCCGTTCGCGTCGAACACTGAAGCTTTCTTT
NA NA TRBJ2-2 TRBV27 CASSLGRARTGELFF TGTGCCAGCAGTTTAGGACGGGCTCGGACCGGGGAGCTGTTTTTT
NA TRBD1 TRBJ1-5 TRBV29-1 CSVGGTGLQPQHF TGCAGCGTTGGCGGGACAGGGCTTCAGCCCCAGCATTTT
once TRBD1 TRBJ1-2 TRBV28 CASRSDRGSYGYTF TGTGCCAGCAGGTCCGACAGGGGTAGTTATGGCTACACCTTC
NA TRBD1 TRBJ2-7 TRBV5-1 CASSSTGPEQYF TGCGCCAGCAGCTCGACAGGGCCCGAGCAGTACTTC
few NA TRBJ1-2 TRBV30 CAWTWTVGTNYGYTF TGTGCCTGGACTTGGACGGTGGGGACCAACTATGGCTACACCTTC
once NA TRBJ1-3 TRBV30 CAWSRIGFGGNTIYF TGTGCCTGGAGTCGAATAGGGTTTGGCGGAAACACCATATATTTT
few NA TRBJ2-7 TRBV11-3 CASSLGRSDSSSYEQYF TGTGCCAGCAGCTTAGGAAGATCGGATTCGAGCTCCTACGAGCAGTACTTC
NA NA TRBJ1-2 TRBV12-3/TRBV12-4 CASSFGRVGGYTF TGTGCCAGCAGTTTCGGAAGGGTAGGTGGCTACACCTTC
NA NA TRBJ2-5 TRBV3-1/TRBV3-2 CASSQDGLNQETQYF TGTGCCAGCAGCCAAGATGGACTTAACCAAGAGACCCAGTACTTC
NA TRBD1 TRBJ1-4 TRBV18 CASSPDRVREKLFF TGTGCCAGCTCACCGGACAGGGTTCGCGAAAAACTGTTTTTT
once NA TRBJ2-7 TRBV30 CAWSGVYGEQYF TGTGCCTGGAGTGGGGTATACGGCGAGCAGTACTTC
NA NA TRBJ1-5 TRBV6-5 CASSSVPNQPQHF TGTGCCAGTTCCTCGGTGCCCAATCAGCCCCAGCATTTT
NA TRBD2 TRBJ2-1 TRBV11-2 CASSLEIAGVNEQFF TGTGCCAGCAGCTTAGAGATAGCGGGGGTCAATGAGCAGTTCTTC
NA NA TRBJ2-3 TRBV30 CAWSGNRGRQSSTDTQYF TGTGCCTGGAGTGGAAACCGGGGCCGACAATCTAGCACAGATACGCAGTATTTT
NA NA TRBJ2-7 TRBV14 CASSQGTRMGQYF TGTGCCAGCAGCCAAGGTACCAGAATGGGGCAGTACTTC
NA NA TRBJ1-2 TRBV5-1 CASSLVGDYGYTF TGCGCCAGCAGCTTGGTGGGGGACTATGGCTACACCTTC
NA NA TRBJ2-1 TRBV4-2 CASSQTGESYNEQFF TGTGCCAGCAGTCAAACGGGCGAATCCTACAATGAGCAGTTCTTC
NA TRBD1 TRBJ1-1 TRBV6-6 CASSRGPLTGGIRTEAFF TGTGCCAGCAGCCGAGGCCCCTTGACAGGGGGCATTAGAACTGAAGCTTTCTTT
once NA TRBJ2-3 TRBV27 CASSFPGQGGTDTQYF TGTGCCAGCAGTTTCCCAGGACAGGGAGGGACAGATACGCAGTATTTT
NA NA TRBJ2-4 TRBV5-4 CASSPDGGIQYF TGTGCCAGCAGCCCAGATGGTGGCATTCAGTACTTC
NA NA TRBJ1-1 TRBV11-3 CASSVQGSDTEAFF TGTGCCAGCAGCGTTCAGGGCTCCGACACTGAAGCTTTCTTT
NA NA TRBJ2-7 TRBV4-3 CASSQDEASSSYEQYF TGCGCCAGCAGCCAAGATGAGGCGAGTAGCTCCTACGAGCAGTACTTC
NA TRBD2 TRBJ2-7 TRBV10-2 CASSVSGGFSYEQYF TGCGCCAGCAGTGTTTCCGGGGGGTTCTCCTACGAGCAGTACTTC
NA NA TRBJ2-5 TRBV5-4 CASSPGSLQILQETQYF TGTGCCAGCAGCCCAGGTAGCCTACAGATCTTACAAGAGACCCAGTACTTC
NA NA TRBJ2-3 TRBV6-1 CASRERVADRRNTQYF TGTGCCAGCAGGGAACGAGTAGCGGACCGCCGAAATACGCAGTATTTT
NA TRBD1 TRBJ2-7 TRBV6-5 CASSLQDRGEQYF TGTGCCAGCAGTCTTCAGGACAGGGGCGAGCAGTACTTC
once NA TRBJ1-1 TRBV5-5 CASRFALNTEAFF TGTGCCAGCAGATTCGCGCTGAACACTGAAGCTTTCTTT
NA NA TRBJ2-1 TRBV6-2/TRBV6-3 CASSYLLGGGGNEQFF TGTGCCAGCAGTTACCTTCTAGGGGGAGGGGGCAATGAGCAGTTCTTC
NA TRBD1 TRBJ1-1 TRBV6-5 CASSNWGQWGAFF TGTGCCAGCAGTAACTGGGGACAGTGGGGAGCTTTCTTT
NA TRBD2 TRBJ2-7 TRBV6-5 CASSPTSGRAGEQYF TGTGCCAGCAGCCCGACTAGCGGGAGGGCCGGGGAGCAGTACTTC
NA NA TRBJ2-3 TRBV5-8 CASSSGHNLDTQYF TGTGCCAGCAGCTCTGGACATAACCTAGATACGCAGTATTTT
NA TRBD1 TRBJ1-5 TRBV30 CACGGDRVNQPQHF TGTGCCTGTGGTGGGGACAGGGTGAATCAGCCCCAGCATTTT
NA TRBD1 TRBJ1-2 TRBV7-2 CASSEIGPGGYGYTF TGTGCCAGCAGCGAGATCGGGCCAGGGGGATATGGCTACACCTTC